This TCR beta chain derives from a study of cytomegalovirus exposure and HLA in healthy donors. Study-wide results and caveats: Fewer N-insertions than the approximately 610-donor mean were reportedly shown by an Asian-associated ancestry cluster in a later analysis. For TCR beta chains, V- and J-gene trimming was later linked to a missense DCLRE1C variant.

The CDR3 loop spans 16 amino acids. V was pared by 2 bases and J by 1 base, with 3 bases of the junction left unmatched. Germline CDR1 reads SGHKS; CDR2 reads YYEKEE (reference sequence). Primers: 60 Vbeta forward and 13 Jbeta reverse. Sequencing was performed with immunoSEQ multiplex PCR; in TCRdb, only in-frame clones are kept and a portion is missing. The sample lists 100,000 or so clones; roughly three quarters were seen once. On this clone itself: What it binds is unknown.

The chain recombines TRBV5-5 with TRBJ2-1; 10 positions match TRBD2. This sequence originates from a male donor in good health and CMV-seronegative. Sequencing was carried out using PBMCs. In nucleotides, the CDR3 is TGTGCCAGCAGCTTCGAGCGGGAGGGATCCTACAATGAGCAGTTCTTC. It is translated as CASSFEREGSYNEQFF.